The clone carrying this T cell receptor beta chain has just a few counts. Its antigen is still unknown. This record belongs to a study of T cell repertoires in cytomegalovirus infection. Germline V gives CDR1 SEHNR, CDR2 FQNEAQ (reference sequence). This CDR3 comprises 16 residues. V lost 5 bases, J lost 4 bases, and 10 bases stayed unmatched. TCRdb passed the reads through MiXCR, listing each CDR3 protein once. The sample records roughly 220,000 distinct CDR3 sequences, 35% to 40% being singletons. This chain uses TRBV7-9 with TRBJ2-1; 8 bases align to TRBD2. This TCR was recovered from a human donor in good health (CMV status not recorded). Some clones in this sample may be carry-over from other donors' samples. Sequenced material: CD8+ T cells from cultured PBMCs, taken from culture after CMV antigen stimulation. The CDR3 loop reads CASSPEALAEYNEQFF. DNA of the CDR3: TGTGCCAGCAGCCCCGAAGCACTAGCGGAATACAATGAGCAGTTCTTC.